Listed below are T cell receptor beta chains from one sample, sequenced in a study of blood T cell repertoires in COVID-19. Using immunoSEQ multiplex PCR, the repertoire was profiled, and TCRdb retains in-frame clones only, with some absent. The sample carries around 500,000 clones, 70% to 90% recorded once. The sample consisted of PBMCs or T cells enriched from blood (not recorded which). These receptors all stem from a woman in her sixties or seventies who had recovered from COVID-19. Both conserved end residues are part of each CDR3. The D gene is left open where the match is weak. A row's size may be missing; if present it is once, few, many or a size class.

d_call	v_call	clone_size	j_call	cdr3_aa	cdr3_nt
TRBD2	TRBV7-8	NA	TRBJ2-3	CASSQRGGRADTQYF	TGTGCCAGCAGCCAGCGGGGGGGCCGTGCAGATACGCAGTATTTT
TRBD2	TRBV5-1	NA	TRBJ2-5	CASSFWGGIEETQYF	TGCGCCAGCAGCTTTTGGGGGGGAATTGAAGAGACCCAGTACTTC
TRBD1	TRBV4-2	NA	TRBJ2-2	CATRYRGSTGELFF	TGTGCCACCAGATACAGGGGGTCCACCGGGGAGCTGTTTTTT
TRBD1	TRBV9	NA	TRBJ2-2	CASSVGGTVTNTGELFF	TGTGCCAGCAGCGTAGGGGGGACAGTTACGAACACCGGGGAGCTGTTTTTT
NA	TRBV4-1	NA	TRBJ1-5	CASSQDGGRGHQPQHF	TGCGCCAGCAGCCAAGATGGGGGCAGGGGACATCAGCCCCAGCATTTT
TRBD1	TRBV5-6	NA	TRBJ2-1	CASTATGYNYNEQFF	TGTGCCAGCACGGCGACAGGGTATAATTACAATGAGCAGTTCTTC
TRBD2	TRBV6-6	NA	TRBJ2-3	CASSYSPAGGRDTQYF	TGTGCCAGCAGTTACTCTCCAGCGGGGGGGCGGGATACGCAGTATTTT
TRBD1	TRBV5-4	few	TRBJ1-1	CASRSNPTGSWTEAFF	TGTGCCAGCAGGTCCAACCCGACAGGGTCGTGGACTGAAGCTTTCTTT
TRBD1	TRBV5-4	few	TRBJ2-2	CASSLDRWNTGELFF	TGTGCCAGCAGTCTGGACAGGTGGAACACCGGGGAGCTGTTTTTT
TRBD1	TRBV5-1	many	TRBJ1-2	CASSLGTGGYGYTF	TGCGCCAGCAGCTTGGGGACAGGCGGCTATGGCTACACCTTC